One sample yielded the 29 T cell receptor beta chains listed below, sequenced in a study of T cell repertoires in cytomegalovirus infection (dated by TCRdb to the late 2010s). This sample was sequenced with an Illumina HiSeq 1500. Using fastp at Q25 and MiXCR, TCRdb reprocessed the public reads and kept productive beta chains. Here each entry gathers all rows of one CDR3 protein and keeps the most common genes and DNA. This sample has fewer than 60,000 distinct CDR3 sequences in its table, and less than 20% of those were observed once. Around four fifths of the sample comes from the top ten. The antigens for these receptors are not known. Interpreted using the paper, the treatment or condition label stands for: in vitro stimulation with specific CMV peptide epitopes to enrich CMV-specific T cells. The sequences come from CD8+ T cells from cultured PBMCs, collected from culture after CMV antigen stimulation. These TCRs come from a human donor in good health (CMV status not recorded). Some clones in this sample may be carry-over from other donors' samples.

This sequence joins TRBV7-9 and TRBJ1-2, with D uncertain. CDR1 is SEHNR, CDR2 FQNEAQ, per germline (reference sequence). The V end lost 1 base, the J end lost 8 bases, and 14 bases lay between the germline ends. The CDR3 consists of 14 residues. CDR3 in amino acids: CASSLGAALNGYTF. In DNA form, the CDR3 reads TGTGCCAGCAGCTTAGGGGCTGCCCTTAACGGCTACACCTTC.

The rearrangement links TRBV2 to TRBJ1-5; D is unresolved. The germline V gene has CDR1 SNHLY and CDR2 FYNNEI. The V end was cut by 5 bases, the J end by 0 bases, with 14 bases between. The CDR3 is made up of 16 amino acids. As DNA, the CDR3 is TGTGCCAGCAGTCCGAGCCAGGATCGTAGCAATCAGCCCCAGCATTTT. This gives the protein CASSPSQDRSNQPQHF.

This clonotype appeared a few times. V is TRBV7-8 and J is TRBJ1-5; 8 positions agree with TRBD1. The V and J ends lost 6 bases and 0 bases, in that order; junction bases with no gene match: 7. CDR1 is SGHVS and CDR2 is FQNEAQ in the germline V gene. The CDR3 runs to 16 residues. The DNA for the CDR3 is TGTGCCAGCAGTTTCGGGACAGGTGTTAGCAATCAGCCCCAGCATTTT. Translation: CASSFGTGVSNQPQHF.

There are a few counts of this clonotype. This chain joins TRBV12-3 or TRBV12-4 and TRBJ2-5; D remains unclear. V was pared by 3 bases and J by 7 bases, with 6 bases between. The CDR3 spans 11 residues. The CDR3 DNA reads as TGTGCCAGCAGTTTGATGGGGACCCAGTACTTC. Encoded protein: CASSLMGTQYF.

The chain uses TRBV6-5 and TRBJ2-1, with D uncertain. Looked up from germline, CDR1 is MNHEY and CDR2 is SVGAGI. The V and J ends lost 0 bases and 8 bases respectively, with 11 bases between them. The CDR3 runs 14 residues. CDR3 nucleotides: TGTGCCAGCAGTTACTCAGTCAGTATGGATGAGCAGTTCTTC. It specifies CASSYSVSMDEQFF.

This clonotype was observed a few times. The rearrangement joins TRBV4-1 to TRBJ1-5; D is perhaps TRBD1 (5 bases). The CDR3 runs to 16 residues. CDR1 is MGHRA, CDR2 YSYEKL, per germline. Between the trimmed V and J ends, which lost 0 bases and 2 bases, there was a span of 11 bases. The CDR3 DNA sequence: TGCGCCAGCAGCCAAGAACATTCGGGGGGCAATCAGCCCCAGCATTTT. It codes for CASSQEHSGGNQPQHF.

This rearrangement joins TRBV20-1 to TRBJ2-1, with 7 positions matching TRBD1. Germline assignment: CDR1 DFQATT and CDR2 SNEGSKA (reference sequence). This CDR3 spans 15 amino acids. The ends lost 0 bases at V and 11 bases at J; junction bases unmatched: 13. CDR3 residues: CSARDPAGGVQKQFF. The CDR3 DNA reads TGCAGTGCTAGAGATCCGGCAGGGGGTGTCCAAAAGCAGTTCTTC.

This clonotype has a handful of counts. V gene TRBV7-8 combines with J gene TRBJ1-5; D not certain. This CDR3 is 15 amino acids long. Trimming removed 3 bases at V and 6 bases at J, with 15 bases between. Germline assignment: CDR1 SGHVS and CDR2 FQNEAQ. The CDR3 is CASSLKGSWGQPQHF. CDR3 DNA sequence: TGTGCCAGCAGCTTGAAAGGGTCGTGGGGTCAGCCCCAGCATTTT.

This clonotype was seen many times. The V call is TRBV7-8, the J call TRBJ1-1, with D possibly matching TRBD1 (5 bases). Per the germline V gene, CDR1 is SGHVS and CDR2 is FQNEAQ. The V gene lost 5 bases and the J gene lost 1 base, with 11 bases spanning the gap. The CDR3 length is 14 residues. CDR3 coding DNA: TGTGCCAGCAGCCAACCGGGGGGGAACACTGAAGCTTTCTTT. Amino acid sequence: CASSQPGGNTEAFF.

This chain joins TRBV4-1 and TRBJ2-1; 9 positions match TRBD2. This CDR3 has 15 amino acids. Germline V gene sequence: CDR1 MGHRA, CDR2 YSYEKL. Trimming cost V 3 bases and J 6 bases; bases outside gene matches: 6. The CDR3 region is CASSHRGGGANEQFF. For the CDR3, the DNA is TGCGCCAGCAGCCACAGGGGCGGGGGGGCCAATGAGCAGTTCTTC.

This chain connects TRBV28 to TRBJ2-3; perhaps TRBD1 as D (6 bases). The V gene's germline CDR1 is MDHEN and CDR2 SYDVKM. The CDR3 runs to 16 residues. Trimming pared 1 base from V and 2 bases from J, leaving 13 bases between. CDR3 sequence: CASSLFRGSPTDTQYF. The CDR3 bases are TGTGCCAGCAGTTTATTTAGGGGGAGCCCCACAGATACGCAGTATTTT.

This rearrangement joins TRBV7-8 to TRBJ1-5, with D unclear. Germline V CDR1 and CDR2: SGHVS, FQNEAQ. The ends were cut back, 2 bases at V and 1 base at J, with 9 bases in the middle. CDR3 length equals 15 residues. DNA for the CDR3: TGTGCCAGCAGCTTATTTGAAGGGAGCAATCAGCCCCAGCATTTT. Its protein is CASSLFEGSNQPQHF.

A few counts support this clonotype. V and J are TRBV2 and TRBJ1-6, with TRBD1 identical over 10 bases. Germline V gene lookup returns CDR1 SNHLY and CDR2 FYNNEI. The V gene end was trimmed by 4 bases and the J gene end by 10 bases; junction bases not matched to a gene: 4. The CDR3 runs to 14 residues. The CDR3 sequence: CASSGTGGGSPLHF. As DNA, the CDR3 is TGTGCCAGCAGTGGGACAGGGGGTGGGTCACCCCTCCACTTT.

This clonotype was found a few times. The chain is built from TRBV12-3 or TRBV12-4 and TRBJ1-6; D unclear. The CDR3 extends over 13 amino acids. The V end was cut by 4 bases, the J end by 7 bases, with 8 bases between. CDR3 protein: CASSSEVNSPLHF. The CDR3 DNA sequence: TGTGCCAGCAGTTCGGAGGTGAATTCACCCCTCCACTTT.

The chain joins TRBV7-6 to TRBJ2-7; 10 bases agree with TRBD1. CDR1 is SGHVS and CDR2 is FNYEAQ in the germline V gene. The CDR3 consists of 13 residues. J lost 6 bases, V lost 5 bases, and 4 bases had no gene match. The CDR3 DNA reads TGTGCCAGCAGCCGACAGGGGGCCACCGAGCAGTACTTC. Translated, it gives CASSRQGATEQYF.

This chain uses TRBV12-3 or TRBV12-4 with TRBJ1-4, with a tentative D call TRBD1 (5 bases). Trimming took 5 bases from V and 8 from J, leaving 15 bases between them. CDR3 length: 14 residues. The DNA for the CDR3 is TGTGCCAGCAGTCTCAACTGGGGGAAGGAAAAACTGTTTTTT. It encodes CASSLNWGKEKLFF.

The CDR3 sequence: CASSLLGQGTYTGELFF. The CDR3 bases are TGTGCCAGCAGCCTACTAGGACAGGGGACTTACACCGGGGAGCTGTTTTTT. The chain links TRBV7-9 to TRBJ2-2; 9 positions match TRBD1. With 5 bases clipped from V and 3 bases from J, the junction kept 10 bases outside the gene matches. Germline assignment: CDR1 SEHNR and CDR2 FQNEAQ (reference sequence). This CDR3 comprises 17 residues. Complete variable domain (other parts from reference TRBV7-9 and TRBJ2-2): DTGVSQNPRHKITKRGQNVTFRCDPISEHNRLYWYRQTLGQGPEFLTYFQNEAQLEKSRLLSDRFSAERPKGSFSTLEIQRTEQGDSAMYLCASSLLGQGTYTGELFFGEGSRLTVL.

This clonotype occurred a few times. The CDR3, as DNA: TGCAGTGCTATCTGGGGGGAGACCCAGTACTTC. Its protein product is CSAIWGETQYF. V is TRBV20-1 and J is TRBJ2-5; either TRBD1 or TRBD2 may fit D (5 bases each). This CDR3 spans 11 amino acids. Trimming stripped 4 bases from V and 5 bases from J, with 8 bases between. Germline loops: CDR1 DFQATT, CDR2 SNEGSKA (reference sequence).

The V and J genes are TRBV6-2 or TRBV6-3 and TRBJ2-2; D might be TRBD1 (5 bases). The V end was cut by 7 bases, the J end by 5 bases, with 11 bases between. CDR1 and CDR2 (germline): MNHEY, SVGEGT. CDR3 length: 13 amino acids. CDR3 region: CASTPGRTGELFF. The CDR3, as DNA: TGTGCCAGCACTCCAGGGCGAACCGGGGAGCTGTTTTTT.

This chain joins TRBV7-8 and TRBJ2-3, with TRBD1 matching 10 bases. The V gene's germline CDR1 is SGHVS and CDR2 FQNEAQ. CDR3 size: 14 residues. Unmatched junction bases numbered 1, after V lost 3 bases and J lost 4 bases. CDR3 in DNA: TGTGCCAGCAGCTTGACAGGGGGCGCAGATACGCAGTATTTT. Amino acids: CASSLTGGADTQYF.

The gene calls are TRBV7-8 and TRBJ2-5; 8 positions agree with TRBD1. Germline-derived CDR1 and CDR2 are SGHVS and FQNEAQ. This CDR3 comprises 13 residues. Losses at the gene ends were 8 bases for V and 3 bases for J; bases not matched to a gene: 5. CDR3 amino acids: CASQGADKETQYF. CDR3 DNA: TGTGCCAGCCAGGGGGCGGACAAAGAGACCCAGTACTTC.

There are a few counts of this clonotype. The chain couples TRBV7-9 to TRBJ2-3; TRBD2 is a possible D gene (6 bases). Trimming pared 2 bases from V and 5 bases from J, leaving 11 bases between. This CDR3 region has 14 residues. Per germline, CDR1 SEHNR and CDR2 FQNEAQ (reference sequence). Here the CDR3 DNA reads TGTGCCAGCAGCTTAAGGGCAGCGGGAGATACGCAGTATTTT. Its translation is CASSLRAAGDTQYF.

This clonotype was picked up a small number of times. The V and J genes are TRBV6-5 and TRBJ2-7; 9 positions agree with TRBD2. Germline V CDR1 and CDR2: MNHEY, SVGAGI. J gave up 0 bases and V 5 bases, and 8 bases lay outside the gene matches. The CDR3 runs 16 residues. Here the CDR3 DNA reads TGTGCCAGCAGTCTATCGACTAGCGGACTCTCCTACGAGCAGTACTTC. This gives the protein CASSLSTSGLSYEQYF.

V and J are TRBV7-2 and TRBJ2-3, with D perhaps matching TRBD1 or TRBD2 (6 bases each). Germline loops: CDR1 SGHTA, CDR2 FQGNSA. The CDR3 runs 15 residues. V was trimmed by 1 base and J by 2 bases, leaving 10 bases between them. The chain's CDR3 is CASSLGGAVTDTQYF. The DNA for the CDR3 is TGTGCCAGCAGCTTAGGGGGGGCGGTCACAGATACGCAGTATTTT.

The chain employs TRBV5-5 and TRBJ1-2; TRBD1 matches 9 bases. The CDR3 contains 14 residues. Germline loops: CDR1 SGHKS, CDR2 YYEKEE (reference sequence). V trimming: 4 bases; J trimming: 6 bases; junction bases outside the gene matches: 7. CDR3 nucleotide sequence: TGTGCCAGCAGCGCGAACAGGGGGCTTCATGGCTACACCTTC. Translated, it gives CASSANRGLHGYTF. The whole variable domain, filled in from reference TRBV5-5 and TRBJ1-2, reads DAGVTQSPTHLIKTRGQQVTLRCSPISGHKSVSWYQQVLGQGPQFIFQYYEKEERGRGNFPDRFSARQFPNYSSELNVNALLLGDSALYLCASSANRGLHGYTFGSGTRLTVV.

This clonotype was counted between two and nine times. The J gene is TRBJ2-1, the V gene TRBV11-2; D uncertain. The CDR3 sequence is 11 residues long. With 6 bases removed from V and 10 bases from J, the gap between germline ends came to 10 bases. Germline V CDR1 and CDR2: SGHAT, FQNNGV. CDR3 DNA: TGTGCCAGCAGTTTGTGGGAAGAGCAGTTCTTC. Its translation: CASSLWEEQFF.

The rearrangement uses TRBV4-1 and TRBJ1-2; D might be TRBD1 (5 bases). From germline, CDR1 is MGHRA and CDR2 YSYEKL. Trimming took off 0 bases at V and 3 bases at J, with 8 bases between the two ends. CDR3 length: 14 amino acids. DNA of the CDR3: TGCGCCAGCAGCCAAGAGAGGGACTACTATGGCTACACCTTC. The encoded protein is CASSQERDYYGYTF.

A few counts support this clonotype. The gene calls are TRBV27 and TRBJ1-4; D uncertain. This CDR3 contains 13 residues. Between the trimmed V and J ends, which lost 1 base and 8 bases, there was a span of 8 bases. The V gene's germline CDR1 is MNHEY and CDR2 SMNVEV (reference sequence). CDR3 in DNA: TGTGCCAGCAGTTTATATTTTCGGGAAAAACTGTTTTTT. This codes for CASSLYFREKLFF.

Only a few counts were recorded for this clonotype. The CDR3 DNA sequence: TGTGCCAGCAGCTTAGCTTCCTGGGAGCCCCAGCATTTT. Its protein product is CASSLASWEPQHF. This chain links TRBV11-2 with TRBJ1-5, with D unclear. CDR3 size: 13 residues. Looked up from germline, CDR1 is SGHAT and CDR2 is FQNNGV. V lost 1 base and J 8 bases, leaving 9 bases between the germline ends.